The count of the clone carrying this T cell receptor beta chain is one. Its antigen is undetermined. This entry belongs to a study of shared clonotypes between healthy human individuals. Whole-study results and caveats: Among a handful of donors, approximately 5% of naive CD4 clonotypes were found in common. Investigators collected only blood, and repertoires in tissues likely differ.

Donation came from healthy HIV-negative adults that had no recent acute infections or vaccinations. CDR3 length: 16 residues. With 5 bases clipped from V and 1 base from J, the junction kept 9 bases outside the gene matches. The germline gives CDR1 SGHRS, CDR2 YFSETQ. The assay was immunoSEQ multiplex PCR, and TCRdb's table has in-frame clones only and misses some. The sample shows a few million clones, about nine tenths of them seen only once. Sequenced sample: naive CD4+ T cells from PBMCs. Stated subset: CD45RA+ positively selected. This rearrangement joins TRBV5-1 to TRBJ2-3; 8 bases are a match to TRBD2. This receptor was obtained from a man aged 18 to 30 in good health. Some clones in this sample may be carry-over from other donors' samples. In nucleotides, the CDR3 is TGCGCCAGCAGTTACCTTAGCGGGAAGGGCACAGATACGCAGTATTTT. It is translated as CASSYLSGKGTDTQYF.